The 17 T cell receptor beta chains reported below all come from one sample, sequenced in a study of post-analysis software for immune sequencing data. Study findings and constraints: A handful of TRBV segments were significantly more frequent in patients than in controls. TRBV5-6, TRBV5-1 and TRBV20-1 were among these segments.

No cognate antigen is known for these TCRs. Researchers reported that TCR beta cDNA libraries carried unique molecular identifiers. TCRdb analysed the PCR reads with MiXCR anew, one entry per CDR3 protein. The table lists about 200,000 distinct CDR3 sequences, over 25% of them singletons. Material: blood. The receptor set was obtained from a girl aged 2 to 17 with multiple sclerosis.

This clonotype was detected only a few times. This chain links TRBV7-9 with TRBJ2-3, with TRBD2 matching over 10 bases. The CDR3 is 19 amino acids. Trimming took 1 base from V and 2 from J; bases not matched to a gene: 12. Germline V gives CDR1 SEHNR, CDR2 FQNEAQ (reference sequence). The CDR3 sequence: CASSLGFRPGLAPTDTQYF. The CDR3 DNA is TGTGCCAGCAGCTTAGGATTCCGCCCGGGACTAGCGCCCACAGATACGCAGTATTTT.

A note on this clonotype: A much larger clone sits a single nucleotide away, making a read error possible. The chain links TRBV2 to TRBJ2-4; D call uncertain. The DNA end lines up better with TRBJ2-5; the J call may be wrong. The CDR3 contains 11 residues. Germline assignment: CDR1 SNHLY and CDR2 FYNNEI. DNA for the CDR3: TGTGTCAGCAGTGCAGAAGAGACCCAGTACTTC. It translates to CVSSAEETQYF.

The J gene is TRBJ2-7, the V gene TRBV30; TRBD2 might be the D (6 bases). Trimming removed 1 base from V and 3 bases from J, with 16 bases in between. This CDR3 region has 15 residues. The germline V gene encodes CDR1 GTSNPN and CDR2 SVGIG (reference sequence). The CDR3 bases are TGTGCCTGGAGTGGGCGGGGAACGCAGGGCTACGAGCAGTACTTC. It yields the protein CAWSGRGTQGYEQYF.

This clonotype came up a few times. The CDR3 sequence: CASSLLLPGYSEAFF. The CDR3 DNA reads as TGTGCCAGCAGCTTACTCCTTCCGGGATACAGTGAAGCTTTCTTT. The genes are TRBV7-2 and TRBJ1-1; no definite D call. The CDR3 extends over 15 amino acids. CDR1 is SGHTA and CDR2 is FQGNSA in the germline V gene. The ends were cut back, 2 bases at V and 7 bases at J, with 17 bases in the middle.

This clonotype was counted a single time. CDR3 loop: CASGPGQVARAFF. The CDR3 coding sequence is TGTGCCAGCGGTCCCGGACAGGTTGCTCGCGCTTTCTTT. The rearrangement links TRBV7-9 to TRBJ1-1, with 7 positions matching TRBD1. Germline V gene sequence: CDR1 SEHNR, CDR2 FQNEAQ (reference sequence). The CDR3 has 13 residues. V was clipped by 8 bases and J by 11 bases; unmatched bases: 14.

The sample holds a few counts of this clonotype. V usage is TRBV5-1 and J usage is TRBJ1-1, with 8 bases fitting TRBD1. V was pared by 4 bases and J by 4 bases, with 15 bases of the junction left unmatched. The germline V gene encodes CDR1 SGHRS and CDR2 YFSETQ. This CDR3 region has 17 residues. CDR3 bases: TGCGCCAGCAGCCCACAACAGGGGGGCCGGCGAGGCACTGAAGCTTTCTTT. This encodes CASSPQQGGRRGTEAFF.

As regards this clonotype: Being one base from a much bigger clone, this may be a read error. DNA of the CDR3: TGTGCCAGCAGCTTTGTTACGGGACGGGGGCAAGAGACCCAGTACTTC. This sequence encodes CASSFVTGRGQETQYF. J is TRBJ2-5 and V is TRBV5-6, with D tentatively TRBD2 (6 bases). This CDR3 region has 16 residues. Trimming cost V 2 bases and J 2 bases, with 16 bases left between them. Germline V CDR1 and CDR2: SGHDT, YYEEEE. Full variable domain (outside the CDR3, taken from reference TRBV5-6 and TRBJ2-5): DAGVTQSPTHLIKTRGQQVTLRCSPKSGHDTVSWYQQALGQGPQFIFQYYEEEERQRGNFPDRFSGHQFPNYSSELNVNALLLGDSALYLCASSFVTGRGQETQYFGPGTRLLVL.

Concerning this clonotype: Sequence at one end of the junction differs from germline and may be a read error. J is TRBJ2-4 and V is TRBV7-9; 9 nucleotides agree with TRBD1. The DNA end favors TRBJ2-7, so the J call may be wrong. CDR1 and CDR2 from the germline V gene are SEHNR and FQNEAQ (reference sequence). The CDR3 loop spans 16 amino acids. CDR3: CASSPRFGQGSYEQYF. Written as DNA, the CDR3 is TGCGCCAGCAGTCCCAGATTTGGACAGGGGAGCTACGAGCAGTACTTC.

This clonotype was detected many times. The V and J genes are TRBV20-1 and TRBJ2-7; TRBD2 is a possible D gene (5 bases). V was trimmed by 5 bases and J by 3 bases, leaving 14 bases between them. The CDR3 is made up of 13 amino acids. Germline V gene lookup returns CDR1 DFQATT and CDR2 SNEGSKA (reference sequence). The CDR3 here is CSAPSPGNYEQYF. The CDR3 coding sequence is TGCAGTGCTCCCTCCCCCGGGAACTACGAGCAGTACTTC.

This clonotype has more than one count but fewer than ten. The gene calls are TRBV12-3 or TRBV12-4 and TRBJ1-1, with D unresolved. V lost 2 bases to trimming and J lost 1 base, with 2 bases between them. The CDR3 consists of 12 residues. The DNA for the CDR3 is TGTGCCAGCAGTTTAAAGAACACTGAAGCTTTCTTT. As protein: CASSLKNTEAFF.

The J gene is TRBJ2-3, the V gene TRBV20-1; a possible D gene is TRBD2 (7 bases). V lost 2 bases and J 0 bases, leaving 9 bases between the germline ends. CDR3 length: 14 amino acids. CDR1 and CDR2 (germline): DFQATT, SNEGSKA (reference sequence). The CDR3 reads CSARRGASTDTQYF. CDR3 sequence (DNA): TGCAGTGCTAGACGGGGGGCAAGCACAGATACGCAGTATTTT.

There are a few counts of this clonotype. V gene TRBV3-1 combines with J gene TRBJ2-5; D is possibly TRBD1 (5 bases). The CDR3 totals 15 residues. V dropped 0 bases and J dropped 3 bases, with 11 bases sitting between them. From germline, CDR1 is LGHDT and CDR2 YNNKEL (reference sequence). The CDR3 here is CASSQDSGLEETQYF. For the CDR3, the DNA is TGTGCCAGCAGCCAAGATTCAGGGCTAGAAGAGACCCAGTACTTC.

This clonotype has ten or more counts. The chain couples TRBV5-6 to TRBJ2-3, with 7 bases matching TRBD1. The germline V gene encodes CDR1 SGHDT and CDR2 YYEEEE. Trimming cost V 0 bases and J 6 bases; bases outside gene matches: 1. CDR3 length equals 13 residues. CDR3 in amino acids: CASSLEDRDTQYF. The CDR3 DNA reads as TGTGCCAGCAGCTTGGAGGACAGGGATACGCAGTATTTT.

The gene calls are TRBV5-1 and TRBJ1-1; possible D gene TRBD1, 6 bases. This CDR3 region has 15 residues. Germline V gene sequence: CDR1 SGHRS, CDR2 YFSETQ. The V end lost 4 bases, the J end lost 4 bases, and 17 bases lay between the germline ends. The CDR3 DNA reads TGCGCCAGCAGCCCAGGGACACGCCTGGGCACTGAAGCTTTCTTT. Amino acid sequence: CASSPGTRLGTEAFF.

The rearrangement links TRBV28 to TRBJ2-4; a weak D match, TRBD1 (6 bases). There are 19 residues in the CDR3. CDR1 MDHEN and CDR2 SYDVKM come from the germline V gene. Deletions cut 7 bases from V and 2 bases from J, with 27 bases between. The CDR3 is CASISSITREGTTKNIQYF. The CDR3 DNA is TGTGCCAGCATTTCGTCGATTACACGAGAGGGGACAACCAAAAACATTCAGTACTTC.

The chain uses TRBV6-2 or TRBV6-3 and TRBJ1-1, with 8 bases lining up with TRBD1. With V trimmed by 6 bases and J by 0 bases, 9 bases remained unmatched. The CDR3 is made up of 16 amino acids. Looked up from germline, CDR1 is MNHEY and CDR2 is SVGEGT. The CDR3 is CASRQPTGGMNTEAFF. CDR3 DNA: TGTGCCAGCAGACAACCTACAGGGGGGATGAACACTGAAGCTTTCTTT.

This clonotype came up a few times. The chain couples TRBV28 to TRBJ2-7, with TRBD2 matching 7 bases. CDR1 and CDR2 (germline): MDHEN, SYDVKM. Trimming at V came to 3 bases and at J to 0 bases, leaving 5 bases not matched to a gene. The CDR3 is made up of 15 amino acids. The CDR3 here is CASSLGGEDSYEQYF. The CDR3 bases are TGTGCCAGCAGTTTGGGGGGGGAGGACTCCTACGAGCAGTACTTC.